One sample yielded the 9 T cell receptor beta chains listed below, sequenced in a study of blood T cells in healthy people across ages. Through a sample-barcoded 5' primer and a J-beta primer mix, a second PCR was run for roughly 6 to 11 cycles. TCRdb reanalysed the 5' RACE reads using MiXCR and keeps one entry per CDR3 protein. The sample has 550,000 to 800,000 distinct CDR3 sequences, roughly 21% seen once. Sequenced: blood. The receptors shown here come from a man between 65 and 79 years old in good health.

This clonotype was counted between two and nine times. J is TRBJ2-5 and V is TRBV20-1, with D perhaps TRBD2 (6 bases). The end of the DNA fits TRBJ2-7 better, so the J call may be wrong. Per the germline V gene, CDR1 is DFQATT and CDR2 is SNEGSKA (reference sequence). The CDR3 spans 13 residues. CDR3 protein: CSARFPGTYEQYF. CDR3 nucleotides: TGCAGTGCTAGATTTCCAGGGACTTACGAGCAGTACTTC.

The V gene is TRBV25-1, the J gene TRBJ2-1, with D perhaps matching TRBD1 or TRBD2 (5 bases each). The CDR3 sequence is 17 residues long. Trimming left V 4 bases short and J 0 bases short, with 16 bases between. The germline V gene encodes CDR1 MGHDK and CDR2 SYGVNS. This CDR3 is CASSGLDPGSSYNEQFF. The CDR3 nucleotides are TGTGCCAGCAGTGGCCTCGATCCAGGGAGCTCCTACAATGAGCAGTTCTTC. The variable domain in full, completed from reference TRBV25-1 and TRBJ2-1, reads EADIYQTPRYLVIGTGKKITLECSQTMGHDKMYWYQQDPGMELHLIHYSYGVNSTEKGDLSSESTVSRIRTEHFPLTLESARPSHTSQYLCASSGLDPGSSYNEQFFGPGTRLTVL.

The sample holds many counts of this clonotype. The CDR3 sequence is CASSLGVAGTTEQYF. The CDR3 coding sequence is TGTGCCAGCAGCCTGGGTGTAGCGGGGACTACCGAGCAGTACTTC. V and J are TRBV7-2 and TRBJ2-7; 8 bases map to TRBD2. Germline V gene lookup returns CDR1 SGHTA and CDR2 FQGNSA. The CDR3 loop spans 15 amino acids. V shed 5 bases and J 6 bases; nucleotides not matched to a gene: 12. The variable domain in full, completed from reference TRBV7-2 and TRBJ2-7, reads GAGVSQSPSNKVTEKGKDVELRCDPISGHTALYWYRQSLGQGLEFLIYFQGNSAPDKSGLPSDRFSAERTGGSVSTLTIQRTQQEDSAVYLCASSLGVAGTTEQYFGPGTRLTVT.

In its sample, this clonotype was seen a few times. CDR3 DNA: TGTGCCAGCAAACGGACAGGGAATGAAAAACTGTTTTTT. Its protein product is CASKRTGNEKLFF. This chain connects TRBV27 to TRBJ1-4, with 8 bases that match TRBD1. This CDR3 comprises 13 residues. The germline gives CDR1 MNHEY, CDR2 SMNVEV (reference sequence). The V and J ends lost 7 bases and 5 bases, in that order; junction bases with no gene match: 3.

The chain has TRBV4-2 and TRBJ2-2; D not certain. The V gene lost 1 base and the J gene lost 3 bases, with 18 bases spanning the gap. The V gene's germline CDR1 is LGHNA and CDR2 YNFKEQ. The length of the CDR3 is 18 residues. The CDR3 DNA sequence: TGTGCCAGCAGCCAAGGTCACGGACCGACCCACCACACCGGGGAGCTGTTTTTT. Its protein is CASSQGHGPTHHTGELFF.

This clonotype was picked up a small number of times. V and J are TRBV4-3 and TRBJ2-3; tentative D call: TRBD2 (5 bases). The CDR3 extends over 17 amino acids. Between the trimmed V and J ends, which lost 6 bases and 2 bases, there was a span of 21 bases. The germline CDR1 and CDR2 sequences are LGHNA and YSLEER. The CDR3 loop reads CASSTGTLRRNTDTQYF. Here the CDR3 DNA reads TGCGCCAGCAGTACGGGAACGCTAAGGCGGAACACAGATACGCAGTATTTT.

This clonotype was seen a few times. The gene calls are TRBV20-1 and TRBJ2-1, with 15 bases aligning to TRBD2. With the DNA end fitting TRBJ2-5 better, the J assignment may be wrong. CDR1 DFQATT and CDR2 SNEGSKA come from the germline V gene (reference sequence). There are 16 residues in the CDR3. CDR3 in amino acids: CSASGLAGGPSRTQYF. CDR3 bases: TGCAGTGCTAGTGGACTAGCGGGAGGGCCCTCACGGACCCAGTACTTC.

J is TRBJ2-3 and V is TRBV10-3, with D tentatively TRBD1 or TRBD2 (6 bases each). From germline, CDR1 is ENHRY and CDR2 SYGVKD. With 2 bases removed from V and 6 bases from J, the gap between germline ends came to 12 bases. CDR3 length equals 14 residues. The CDR3 DNA follows: TGTGCCATCAGTGAGGAGAGAGGGGGGGATACGCAGTATTTT. Residues: CAISEERGGDTQYF.

V is TRBV29-1 and J is TRBJ2-5; D is tentatively TRBD1 or TRBD2 (5 bases each). CDR1 is SQVTM and CDR2 is ANQGSEA in the germline V gene. V was cut by 6 bases and J by 5 bases, with 13 bases left in between. The CDR3 sequence is 12 residues long. DNA of the CDR3: TGCAGCGTCTGTACTGGGGACGAGACCCAGTACTTC. The encoded protein is CSVCTGDETQYF.